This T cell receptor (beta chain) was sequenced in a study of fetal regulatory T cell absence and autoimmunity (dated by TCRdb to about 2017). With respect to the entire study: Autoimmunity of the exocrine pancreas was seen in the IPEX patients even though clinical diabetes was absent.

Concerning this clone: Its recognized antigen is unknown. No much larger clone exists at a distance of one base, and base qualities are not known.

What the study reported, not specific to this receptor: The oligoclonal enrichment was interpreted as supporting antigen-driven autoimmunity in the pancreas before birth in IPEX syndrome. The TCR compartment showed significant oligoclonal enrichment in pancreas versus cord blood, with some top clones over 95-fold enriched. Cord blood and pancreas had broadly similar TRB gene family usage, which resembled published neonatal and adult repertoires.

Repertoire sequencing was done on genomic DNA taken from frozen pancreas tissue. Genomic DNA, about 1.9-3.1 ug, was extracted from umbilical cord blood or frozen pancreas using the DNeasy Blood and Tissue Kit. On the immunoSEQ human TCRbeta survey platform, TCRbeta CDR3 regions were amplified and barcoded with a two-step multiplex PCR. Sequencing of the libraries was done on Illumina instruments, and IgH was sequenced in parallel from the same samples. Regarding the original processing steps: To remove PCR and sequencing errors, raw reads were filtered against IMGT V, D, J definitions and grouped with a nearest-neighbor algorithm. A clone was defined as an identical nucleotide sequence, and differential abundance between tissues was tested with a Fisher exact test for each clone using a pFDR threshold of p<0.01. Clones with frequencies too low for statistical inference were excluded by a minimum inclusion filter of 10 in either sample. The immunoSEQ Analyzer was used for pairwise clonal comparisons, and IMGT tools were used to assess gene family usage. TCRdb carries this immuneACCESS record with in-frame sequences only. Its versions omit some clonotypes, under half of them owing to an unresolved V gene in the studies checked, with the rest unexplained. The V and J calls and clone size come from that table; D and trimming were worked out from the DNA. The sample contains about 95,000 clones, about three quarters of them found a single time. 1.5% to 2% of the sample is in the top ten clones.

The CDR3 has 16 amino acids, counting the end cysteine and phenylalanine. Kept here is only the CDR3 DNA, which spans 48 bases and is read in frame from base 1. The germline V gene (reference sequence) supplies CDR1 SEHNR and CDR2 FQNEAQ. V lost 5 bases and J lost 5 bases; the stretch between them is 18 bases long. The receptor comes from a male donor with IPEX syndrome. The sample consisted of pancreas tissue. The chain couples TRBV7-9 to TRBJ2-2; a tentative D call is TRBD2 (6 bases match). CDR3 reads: CASSGQPGAGTGELFF. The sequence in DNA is TGTGCCAGCAGCGGGCAACCTGGGGCGGGGACCGGGGAGCTGTTTTTT.